This is a list of T cell receptor beta chains from one sample in a study of T cells in Graves' hyperthyroidism and ophthalmopathy. A single record per CDR3 protein comes from TCRdb applying MiXCR to the multiplex PCR reads. The repertoire holds approximately 400,000 distinct CDR3 sequences, with approximately 19% as singletons. The sequencing sample was made of blood. The receptor source for this set is a woman under 30 with Graves' hyperthyroidism. The CDR3 runs from the conserved cysteine through the conserved F or W. Fields, in order: J gene, D gene, clone size, V gene, CDR3 DNA, CDR3 protein. D genes are given only for firm matches. Where a row states a size, it is once, few, many or the class of an expanded clone; other rows omit it.

j_call: TRBJ2-5; d_call: TRBD2; clone_size: many; v_call: TRBV24-1; cdr3_nt: TGTGCCACCAGTGATGGAACGACTAGCGGGGGGGCGCAAGAGACCCAGTACTTC; cdr3_aa: CATSDGTTSGGAQETQYF
j_call: TRBJ2-5; d_call: TRBD1; clone_size: -; v_call: TRBV11-2; cdr3_nt: TGTGCCAGCAGCGAGGGACAGTCAGAGACCCAGTACTTC; cdr3_aa: CASSEGQSETQYF
j_call: TRBJ2-7; d_call: -; clone_size: -; v_call: TRBV18; cdr3_nt: TGTGCCAGCTCACCACCGGACAGAGACTCCTACGAGCAGTACTTC; cdr3_aa: CASSPPDRDSYEQYF
j_call: TRBJ2-2; d_call: -; clone_size: many; v_call: TRBV4-1; cdr3_nt: TGCGCCAGCAGCCACACATTACCTAACACCGGGGAGCTGTTTTTT; cdr3_aa: CASSHTLPNTGELFF
j_call: TRBJ2-2; d_call: TRBD1; clone_size: few; v_call: TRBV6-2/TRBV6-3; cdr3_nt: TGTGCCAGCAGCAGAAGGACAGGGGAGCCCGGGGAGCTGTTTTTT; cdr3_aa: CASSRRTGEPGELFF
j_call: TRBJ1-2; d_call: TRBD1; clone_size: many; v_call: TRBV6-4; cdr3_nt: TGTGCCAGCAGTGTCTTAACCGGGACAGGGTTTGGGTATGGCTACACCTTC; cdr3_aa: CASSVLTGTGFGYGYTF
j_call: TRBJ1-2; d_call: -; clone_size: many; v_call: TRBV2; cdr3_nt: TGTGCCACCGAACCTGACAGCCCCTATGGCTACACCTTC; cdr3_aa: CATEPDSPYGYTF
j_call: TRBJ1-1; d_call: -; clone_size: many; v_call: TRBV20-1; cdr3_nt: TGCAGTGCTAGCTGGAGGGGTAGTAGGACTGAAGCTTTCTTT; cdr3_aa: CSASWRGSRTEAFF
j_call: TRBJ2-5; d_call: TRBD2; clone_size: few; v_call: TRBV7-6; cdr3_nt: TGTGCCAGCAGCTCGGGACTAGCGGGGGGGGAGACCCAGTACTTC; cdr3_aa: CASSSGLAGGETQYF
j_call: TRBJ2-2; d_call: -; clone_size: few; v_call: TRBV5-1; cdr3_nt: TGCGCCAGCAGCTTTAACGGGGCCAACACCGGGGAGCTGTTTTTT; cdr3_aa: CASSFNGANTGELFF
j_call: TRBJ1-2; d_call: TRBD1; clone_size: many; v_call: TRBV18; cdr3_nt: TGTGCCAGCTCACCCTCAGGGACAGGACCCTATGGCTACACCTTC; cdr3_aa: CASSPSGTGPYGYTF
j_call: TRBJ2-5; d_call: TRBD2; clone_size: few; v_call: TRBV11-1; cdr3_nt: TGTGCCAGCAACCTACTTGGGACTAGCGGGGGAGAGACCCAGTACTTC; cdr3_aa: CASNLLGTSGGETQYF
j_call: TRBJ2-5; d_call: TRBD2; clone_size: many; v_call: TRBV12-3/TRBV12-4; cdr3_nt: TGTGCCAGCAGAGGTGCGGGGGGGGAGACCCAGTACTTC; cdr3_aa: CASRGAGGETQYF